Each of the 11 T cell receptor beta chains below was sequenced from the same sample in a study of T cells in tuberculosis (dated by TCRdb to the late 2010s). What this sample's time point label stands for: new active TB diagnosis, blood taken before or within 7 days of starting treatment. Library prep was done by the immunoSEQ multiplex PCR assay. This immuneACCESS table, as held by TCRdb, lists in-frame sequences with V and J called but not all clones. Of the missing ones, under half trace to an unresolved V gene in checked studies; the others have no known cause. Present in this sample are about 49,000 clones, roughly 95% of which were seen just once. The biggest ten clones account for approximately 1.5% of the sample. The specimen was PBMCs, collected at tuberculosis diagnosis. The origin of the receptors is an adult with tuberculosis.

This clone has a single count. This chain links TRBV11-2 with TRBJ2-3, with 7 bases fitting TRBD1. CDR3 length: 15 amino acids. V lost 5 bases, J lost 0 bases, and 5 bases stayed unmatched. Per the germline V gene, CDR1 is SGHAT and CDR2 is FQNNGV. The CDR3: CASSQGDRSTDTQYF. CDR3 sequence (DNA): TGTGCCAGCAGCCAGGGGGACAGAAGCACAGATACGCAGTATTTT. The full variable domain, in which reference TRBV11-2 and TRBJ2-3 provide the parts outside the CDR3, is EAGVAQSPRYKIIEKRQSVAFWCNPISGHATLYWYQQILGQGPKLLIQFQNNGVVDDSQLPKDRFSAERLKGVDSTLKIQPAKLEDSAVYLCASSQGDRSTDTQYFGPGTRLTVL.

This clone was observed once. This chain links TRBV7-3 with TRBJ2-1; 12 bases match TRBD2. The CDR3 runs 21 residues. The ends lost 4 bases at V and 6 bases at J; junction bases unmatched: 22. The germline CDR1 and CDR2 sequences are SGHTA and FQGTGA. The CDR3 sequence is CASSSLVLAGGPDFISNEQFF. The CDR3, as DNA: TGTGCCAGCAGCTCCCTGGTGCTAGCGGGAGGGCCCGACTTTATCTCCAATGAGCAGTTCTTC.

The V gene is TRBV4-1, the J gene TRBJ1-5; D is unclear. CDR1 MGHRA and CDR2 YSYEKL come from the germline V gene. The CDR3 totals 15 residues. Deletions cut 4 bases from V and 2 bases from J, with 12 bases between. The CDR3 loop reads CASSPQRGGNQPQHF. As DNA, the CDR3 is TGCGCCAGCAGCCCTCAGCGTGGCGGCAATCAGCCCCAGCATTTT.

In nucleotides, the CDR3 is TGTGCCAGCAGAGAACAGGGAAGGGATACGCAGTATTTT. As protein: CASREQGRDTQYF. This chain links TRBV27 with TRBJ2-3, with D possibly being TRBD1 (6 bases). V lost 6 bases to trimming and J lost 6 bases, with 13 bases between them. CDR1 is MNHEY and CDR2 is SMNVEV in the germline V gene (reference sequence). This CDR3 has 13 residues.

This chain connects TRBV6-6 to TRBJ1-5, with TRBD1 identical over 8 bases. Germline V gene sequence: CDR1 MNHNY, CDR2 SVGAGI (reference sequence). The CDR3 has 14 amino acids. V lost 6 bases to trimming and J lost 2 bases; unmatched junction nucleotides: 3. CDR3: CASREGQGNQPQHF. The CDR3 DNA reads as TGTGCCAGCAGGGAGGGACAGGGCAATCAGCCCCAGCATTTT.

J is TRBJ2-5 and V is TRBV29-1; D may be TRBD1 (6 bases). Germline CDR1 and CDR2: SQVTM and ANQGSEA. This CDR3 region has 13 residues. Trimming removed 7 bases from V and 5 bases from J, with 17 bases in between. The CDR3 region is CSASITGMETQYF. DNA for the CDR3: TGCAGCGCTTCAATAACAGGGATGGAGACCCAGTACTTC.

The chain recombines TRBV11-2 with TRBJ1-1; 7 nucleotides agree with TRBD1. The germline V gene has CDR1 SGHAT and CDR2 FQNNGV. This CDR3 is 15 amino acids long. V dropped 4 bases and J dropped 3; count of bases not matched to a gene: 8. The CDR3 region is CASSSRQGRDTEAFF. In nucleotides, the CDR3 is TGTGCCAGCAGCTCGAGACAGGGAAGAGACACTGAAGCTTTCTTT.

The chain combines TRBV11-2 with TRBJ2-2, with TRBD2 identical over 14 bases. This CDR3 spans 18 amino acids. The junction had 6 bases not matched to a gene; V was cut back by 2 bases and J by 4 bases. Germline-derived CDR1 and CDR2 are SGHAT and FQNNGV. CDR3 in amino acids: CASSLSPGLAGVTGELFF. The CDR3 DNA is TGTGCCAGCAGCTTAAGTCCGGGACTAGCGGGAGTCACCGGGGAGCTGTTTTTT.

The rearrangement joins TRBV7-2 to TRBJ2-7, with D uncertain. Trimming pared 1 base from V and 2 bases from J, leaving 6 bases between. The CDR3 is 13 residues long. Germline-derived CDR1 and CDR2 are SGHTA and FQGNSA. The CDR3, as DNA: TGTGCCAGCAGCTTAGTAGACACCTACGAGCAGTACTTC. Residues: CASSLVDTYEQYF.

The chain is built from TRBV29-1 and TRBJ2-5; D might be TRBD2 (7 bases). This CDR3 has 14 amino acids. Per the germline V gene, CDR1 is SQVTM and CDR2 is ANQGSEA. Trimming took 6 bases from V and 3 from J, leaving 17 bases between them. The CDR3: CSVTWGGQEETQYF. CDR3 DNA sequence: TGCAGCGTCACGTGGGGGGGCCAAGAAGAGACCCAGTACTTC.

J is TRBJ2-1 and V is TRBV9; TRBD1 aligns across 8 bases. Looked up from germline, CDR1 is SGDLS and CDR2 is YYNGEE. The CDR3 has 14 residues. V trimming: 4 bases; J trimming: 10 bases; junction bases outside the gene matches: 10. The DNA for the CDR3 is TGTGCCAGCAGCCCCCTTCAGGCAGGGGGCGAGCAGTTCTTC. It specifies CASSPLQAGGEQFF. Together with reference TRBV9 and TRBJ2-1, the CDR3 gives the full variable domain: DSGVTQTPKHLITATGQRVTLRCSPRSGDLSVYWYQQSLDQGLQFLIQYYNGEERAKGNILERFSAQQFPDLHSELNLSSLELGDSALYFCASSPLQAGGEQFFGPGTRLTVL.